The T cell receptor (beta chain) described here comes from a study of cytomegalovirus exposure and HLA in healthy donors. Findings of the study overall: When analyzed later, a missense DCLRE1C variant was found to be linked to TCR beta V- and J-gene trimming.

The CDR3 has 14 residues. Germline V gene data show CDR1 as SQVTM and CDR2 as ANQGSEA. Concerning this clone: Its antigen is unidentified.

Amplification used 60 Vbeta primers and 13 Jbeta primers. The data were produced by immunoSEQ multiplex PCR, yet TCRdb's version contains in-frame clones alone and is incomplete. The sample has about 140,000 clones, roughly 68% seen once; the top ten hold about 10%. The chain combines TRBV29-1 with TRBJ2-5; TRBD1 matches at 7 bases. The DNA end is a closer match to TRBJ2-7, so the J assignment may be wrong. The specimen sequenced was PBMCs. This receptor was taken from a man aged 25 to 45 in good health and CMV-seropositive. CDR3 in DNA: TGCAGCGTTACTCCCCGGGACAGACCGTACGAGCAGTACTTC. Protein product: CSVTPRDRPYEQYF.